Listed here is a single TCR beta chain. Generated by immunoSEQ multiplex PCR, the TCRdb table keeps only in-frame clones and is missing some. Of about 170,000 clones in the sample, around 86% were seen once. The entry originates in a study of blood T cell repertoires in COVID-19. V lost 2 bases, J lost 4 bases, and 6 bases stayed unmatched. Germline assignment: CDR1 SGHRS and CDR2 YFSETQ. The CDR3 has 15 residues. This TCR was sampled from an elderly woman with COVID-19, enrolled during active disease. The material sequenced was peripheral blood. The chain is built from TRBV5-1 and TRBJ2-1, with 7 bases matching TRBD1. The CDR3 nucleotides read TGCGCCAGCAGCTTAAGGGGACAGAAATACAATGAGCAGTTCTTC. As protein: CASSLRGQKYNEQFF. Looking up the rest from reference TRBV5-1 and TRBJ2-1 gives the full variable domain: KAGVTQTPRYLIKTRGQQVTLSCSPISGHRSVSWYQQTPGQGLQFLFEYFSETQRNKGNFPGRFSGRQFSNSRSEMNVSTLELGDSALYLCASSLRGQKYNEQFFGPGTRLTVL.